This T cell receptor (beta chain) was found in a study of T cells in Graves' hyperthyroidism and ophthalmopathy. The CDR3 is made up of 13 amino acids. V was clipped by 6 bases and J by 6 bases, with 11 bases between them. Germline V gene data show CDR1 as KGHSH and CDR2 as LQKENI. There were TCR beta CDR3 regions amplified from RNA transcripts. The study used the HTBI primer set for a first-round RT-PCR of the TCR CDR3. TCRdb fed the multiplex PCR reads into MiXCR, producing one record per CDR3 protein. The sample lists 250,000 or so distinct CDR3 sequences, roughly 15% seen once, with 13% in the top ten.

The sample taken for sequencing was blood. This rearrangement joins TRBV18 to TRBJ2-2, with D possibly TRBD2 on 6 matching bases. The TCR originated in a woman between 35 and 50 years old with Graves' hyperthyroidism that later progressed to Graves' ophthalmopathy. The CDR3 DNA sequence: TGTGCCAGCTCCAGGACTACGGCCGGGGAGCTGTTTTTT. As protein: CASSRTTAGELFF.